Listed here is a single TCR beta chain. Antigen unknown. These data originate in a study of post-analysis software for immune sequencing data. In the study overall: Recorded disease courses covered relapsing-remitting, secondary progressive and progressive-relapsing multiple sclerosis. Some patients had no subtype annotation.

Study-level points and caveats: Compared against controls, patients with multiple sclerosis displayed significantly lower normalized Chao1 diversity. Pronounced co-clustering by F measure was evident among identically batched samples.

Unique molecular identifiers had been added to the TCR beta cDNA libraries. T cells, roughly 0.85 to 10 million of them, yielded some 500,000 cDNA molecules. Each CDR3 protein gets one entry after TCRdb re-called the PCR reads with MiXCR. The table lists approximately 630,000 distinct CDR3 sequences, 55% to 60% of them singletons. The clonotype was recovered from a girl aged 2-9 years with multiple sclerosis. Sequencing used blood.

CDR3 in DNA: TGTGCCAGCAGCCAGGGACAGGGGGCGGTAACTGAAGCTTTCTTT. Encoded protein: CASSQGQGAVTEAFF. The genes are TRBV4-2 and TRBJ1-1; TRBD1 matches 12 bases. The CDR3 extends over 15 amino acids. The J segment lost 5 bases and the V segment lost 3 bases, leaving 4 bases of the junction unmatched. The germline gives CDR1 LGHNA, CDR2 YNFKEQ.